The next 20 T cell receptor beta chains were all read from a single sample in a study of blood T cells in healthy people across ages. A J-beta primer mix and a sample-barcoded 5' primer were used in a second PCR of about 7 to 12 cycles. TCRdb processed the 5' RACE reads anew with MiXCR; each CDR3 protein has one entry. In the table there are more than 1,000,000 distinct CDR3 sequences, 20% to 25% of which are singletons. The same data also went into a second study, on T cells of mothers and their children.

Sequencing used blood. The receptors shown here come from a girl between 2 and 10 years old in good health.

CDR3 DNA: TGCAGTGGAAAGATCACAGATACGCAGTATTTT. Translating it yields CSGKITDTQYF. The J gene is TRBJ2-3, the V gene TRBV20-1; no reliable D call. CDR3 length equals 11 residues. Germline CDR1 and CDR2: DFQATT and SNEGSKA (reference sequence). V gave up 7 bases and J gave up 2 bases, with 7 bases separating them.

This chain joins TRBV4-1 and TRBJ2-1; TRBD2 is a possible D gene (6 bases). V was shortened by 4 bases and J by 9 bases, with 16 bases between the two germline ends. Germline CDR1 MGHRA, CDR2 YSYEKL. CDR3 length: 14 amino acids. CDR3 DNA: TGCGCCAGCAGCCCGCGGGACCTCAACATTGAGCAGTTCTTC. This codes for CASSPRDLNIEQFF.

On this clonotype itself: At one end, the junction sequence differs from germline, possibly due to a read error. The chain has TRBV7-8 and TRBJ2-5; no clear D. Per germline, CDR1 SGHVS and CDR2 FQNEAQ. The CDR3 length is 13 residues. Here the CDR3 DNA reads TGTGCCAGCAGCTTAGCCAACCAAGAGGCCCAGTACTTC. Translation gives CASSLANQEAQYF.

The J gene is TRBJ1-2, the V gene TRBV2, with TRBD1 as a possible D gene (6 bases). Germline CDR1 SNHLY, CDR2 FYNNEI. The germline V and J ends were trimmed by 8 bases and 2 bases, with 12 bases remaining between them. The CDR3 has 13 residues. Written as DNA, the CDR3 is TGTGCCAGCGCAGGGGAAGGGAACTATGGCTACACCTTC. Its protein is CASAGEGNYGYTF.

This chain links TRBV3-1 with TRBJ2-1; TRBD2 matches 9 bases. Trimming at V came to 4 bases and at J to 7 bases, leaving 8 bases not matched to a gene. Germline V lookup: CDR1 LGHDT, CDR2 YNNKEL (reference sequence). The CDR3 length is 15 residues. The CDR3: CASSLPAGGRNEQFF. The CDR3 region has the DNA TGTGCCAGCAGCCTTCCAGCGGGGGGCCGGAATGAGCAGTTCTTC.

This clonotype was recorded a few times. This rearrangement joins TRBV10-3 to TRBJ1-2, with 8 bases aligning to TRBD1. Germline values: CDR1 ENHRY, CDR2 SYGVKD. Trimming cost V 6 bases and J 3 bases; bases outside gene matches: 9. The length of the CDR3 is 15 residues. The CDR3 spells CAIRDREPAYYGYTF. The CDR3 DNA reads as TGTGCCATCAGGGACAGGGAACCCGCTTACTATGGCTACACCTTC.

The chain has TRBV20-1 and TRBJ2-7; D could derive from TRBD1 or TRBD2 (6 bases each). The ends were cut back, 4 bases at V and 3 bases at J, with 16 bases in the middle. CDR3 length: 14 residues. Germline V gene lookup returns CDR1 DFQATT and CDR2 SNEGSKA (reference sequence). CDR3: CSAMSGDISYEQYF. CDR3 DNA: TGCAGTGCTATGTCGGGGGACATCAGCTACGAGCAGTACTTC.

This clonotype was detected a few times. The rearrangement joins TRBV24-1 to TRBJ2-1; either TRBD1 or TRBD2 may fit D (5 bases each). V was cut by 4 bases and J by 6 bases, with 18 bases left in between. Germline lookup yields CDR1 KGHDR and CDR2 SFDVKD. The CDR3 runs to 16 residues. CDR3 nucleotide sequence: TGTGCCACCAGTGACGTGGAGAGGGGCGGTAGCAATGAGCAGTTCTTC. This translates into CATSDVERGGSNEQFF.

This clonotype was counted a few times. The CDR3, as DNA: TGTGCCAGTAGCCCCGGCAGGGAGGTCGGGGAGCTGTTTTTT. It codes for CASSPGREVGELFF. The J gene is TRBJ2-2, the V gene TRBV19; maybe TRBD2 (6 bases). Trimming took 6 bases from V and 7 from J, leaving 15 bases between them. Germline assignment: CDR1 LNHDA and CDR2 SQIVND (reference sequence). There are 14 residues in the CDR3.

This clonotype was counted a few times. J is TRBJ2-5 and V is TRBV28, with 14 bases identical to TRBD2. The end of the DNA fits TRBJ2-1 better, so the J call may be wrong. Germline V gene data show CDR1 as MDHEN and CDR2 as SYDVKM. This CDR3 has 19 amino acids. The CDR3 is CASSSAGLAGVGGYNEQFF. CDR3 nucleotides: TGTGCCAGCAGTTCGGCGGGACTAGCGGGAGTAGGAGGATACAATGAGCAGTTCTTC.

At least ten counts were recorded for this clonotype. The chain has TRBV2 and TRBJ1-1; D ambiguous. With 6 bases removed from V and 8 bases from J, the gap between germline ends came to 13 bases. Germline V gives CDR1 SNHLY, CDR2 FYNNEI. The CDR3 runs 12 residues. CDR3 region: CASRGPPQEAFF. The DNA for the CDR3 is TGTGCCAGCAGGGGCCCCCCACAAGAAGCTTTCTTT. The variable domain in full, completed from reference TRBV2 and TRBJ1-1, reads EPEVTQTPSHQVTQMGQEVILRCVPISNHLYFYWYRQILGQKVEFLVSFYNNEISEKSEIFDDQFSVERPDGSNFTLKIRSTKLEDSAMYFCASRGPPQEAFFGQGTRLTVV.

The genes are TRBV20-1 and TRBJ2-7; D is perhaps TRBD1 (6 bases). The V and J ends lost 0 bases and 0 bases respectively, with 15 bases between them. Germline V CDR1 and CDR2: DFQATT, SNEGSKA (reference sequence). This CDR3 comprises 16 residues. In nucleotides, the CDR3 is TGCAGTGCTAGAGATGAGGGACAAGTCTACTCCTACGAGCAGTACTTC. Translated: CSARDEGQVYSYEQYF.

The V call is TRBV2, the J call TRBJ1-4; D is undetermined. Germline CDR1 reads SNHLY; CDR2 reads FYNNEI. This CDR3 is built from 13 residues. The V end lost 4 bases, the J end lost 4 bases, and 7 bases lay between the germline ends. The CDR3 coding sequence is TGTGCCAGCAGTGCTTCGGTTAATGAAAAACTGTTTTTT. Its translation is CASSASVNEKLFF.

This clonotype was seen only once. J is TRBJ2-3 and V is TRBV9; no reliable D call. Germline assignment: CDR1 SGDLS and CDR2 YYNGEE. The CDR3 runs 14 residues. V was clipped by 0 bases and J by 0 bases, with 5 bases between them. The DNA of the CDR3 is TGTGCCAGCAGCGTAGAGATGAGCACAGATACGCAGTATTTT. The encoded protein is CASSVEMSTDTQYF. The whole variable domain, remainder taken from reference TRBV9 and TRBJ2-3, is DSGVTQTPKHLITATGQRVTLRCSPRSGDLSVYWYQQSLDQGLQFLIQYYNGEERAKGNILERFSAQQFPDLHSELNLSSLELGDSALYFCASSVEMSTDTQYFGPGTRLTVL.

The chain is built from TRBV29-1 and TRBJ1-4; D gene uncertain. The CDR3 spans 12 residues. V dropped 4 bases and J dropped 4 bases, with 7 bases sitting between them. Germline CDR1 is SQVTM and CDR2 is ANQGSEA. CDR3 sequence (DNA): TGCAGCGTTGGTTGGTATAATGAAAAACTGTTTTTT. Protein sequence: CSVGWYNEKLFF. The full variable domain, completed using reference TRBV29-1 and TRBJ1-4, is SAVISQKPSRDICQRGTSLTIQCQVDSQVTMMFWYRQQPGQSLTLIATANQGSEATYESGFVIDKFPISRPNLTFSTLTVSNMSPEDSSIYLCSVGWYNEKLFFGSGTQLSVL.

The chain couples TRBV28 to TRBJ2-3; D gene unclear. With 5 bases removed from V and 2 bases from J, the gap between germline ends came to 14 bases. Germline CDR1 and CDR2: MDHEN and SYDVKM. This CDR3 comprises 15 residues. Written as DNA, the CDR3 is TGTGCCAGCAGTGACGGTGGGTGGGACACAGATACGCAGTATTTT. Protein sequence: CASSDGGWDTDTQYF. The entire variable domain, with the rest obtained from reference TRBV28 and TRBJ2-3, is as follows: DVKVTQSSRYLVKRTGEKVFLECVQDMDHENMFWYRQDPGLGLRLIYFSYDVKMKEKGDIPEGYSVSREKKERFSLILESASTNQTSMYLCASSDGGWDTDTQYFGPGTRLTVL.

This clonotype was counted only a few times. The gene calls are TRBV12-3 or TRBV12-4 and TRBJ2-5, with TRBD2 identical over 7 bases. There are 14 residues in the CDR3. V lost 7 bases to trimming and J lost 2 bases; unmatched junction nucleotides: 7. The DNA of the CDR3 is TGTGCCAGCACTGGACTAGATTTTCAAGAGACCCAGTACTTC. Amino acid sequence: CASTGLDFQETQYF.

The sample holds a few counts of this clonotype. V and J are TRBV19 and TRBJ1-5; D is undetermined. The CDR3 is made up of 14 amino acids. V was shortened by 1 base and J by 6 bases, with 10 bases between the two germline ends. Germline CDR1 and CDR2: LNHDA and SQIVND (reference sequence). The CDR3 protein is CASSIGSAPQPQHF. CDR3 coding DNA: TGTGCCAGTAGTATAGGGTCAGCTCCTCAGCCCCAGCATTTT.

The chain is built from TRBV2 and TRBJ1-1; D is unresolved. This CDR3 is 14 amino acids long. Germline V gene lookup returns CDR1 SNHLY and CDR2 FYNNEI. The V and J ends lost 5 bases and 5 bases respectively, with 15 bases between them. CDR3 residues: CASSRWREETEAFF. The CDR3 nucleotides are TGTGCCAGCAGTCGGTGGAGGGAAGAAACTGAAGCTTTCTTT.

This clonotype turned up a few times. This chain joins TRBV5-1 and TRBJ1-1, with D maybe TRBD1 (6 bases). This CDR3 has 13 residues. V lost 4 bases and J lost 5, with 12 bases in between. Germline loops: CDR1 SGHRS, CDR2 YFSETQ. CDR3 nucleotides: TGCGCCAGCAGCACATCAGGGGAAACTGAAGCTTTCTTT. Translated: CASSTSGETEAFF.